What follows is one TCR beta chain and its context. Its antigen is currently unknown. This sample is drawn from a study of Ad26.COV2.S vaccination and SARS-CoV-2 variants. Per germline, CDR1 SGHAT and CDR2 FQNNGV. The length of the CDR3 is 12 residues. Between the trimmed V and J ends, which lost 3 bases and 5 bases, there was a span of 5 bases. The study, taken as a whole, reports: Placebo recipients had lower spike-specific TCR breadth than vaccine recipients.

The repertoire was sequenced with immunoSEQ multiplex PCR; TCRdb's copy has only in-frame clones and lacks some. The repertoire holds 440,000 or so clones, with 92% as singletons. This sample's treatment: 19 received Ad26.COV2.S at low or high dose, single or two shots; 5 received placebo; per-sample allocation not given. Day 63 after the first injection of vaccine or placebo was the sampling time. Boston hosted the donor, who was an adult aged 18-55 years. The J gene is TRBJ2-4, the V gene TRBV11-2, with unresolved D. This sequence originates from a person between 18 and 60 years old who received the Ad26.COV2.S COVID-19 vaccine or a placebo. The sequenced sample was peripheral blood, obtained in a trial of Ad26.COV2.S vaccine versus placebo. The DNA for the CDR3 is TGTGCCAGCAGCTTGGACCAAAACATTCAGTACTTC. Translation gives CASSLDQNIQYF.